These 21 T cell receptor beta chains share one sample of origin, sequenced in a study of shared T cell receptors in the human thymus. Assay used: immunoSEQ multiplex PCR; TCRdb lists only in-frame clones, some missing. The sample has 650,000 to 950,000 clones, 70% to 90% seen once. The sample was also reused in another study, on human thymus T cells.

Sample: thymocytes. The receptors come from a girl in the first two years of life with a congenital heart defect.

Concerning this clone: Other DNA sequences in the same sample also yield this CDR3. The genes are TRBV18 and TRBJ1-5; no firm D call. The germline CDR1 and CDR2 sequences are KGHSH and LQKENI. The germline V and J ends were trimmed by 0 bases and 7 bases, with 7 bases remaining between them. The CDR3 contains 13 residues. The CDR3 DNA is TGTGCCAGCTCACCACCGGCGGGGCAGCCCCAGCATTTT. This encodes CASSPPAGQPQHF.

The chain combines TRBV6-5 with TRBJ1-1, with 7 bases aligning to TRBD1. V shed 0 bases, J shed 0 bases, and the junction held 4 bases outside the gene matches. CDR1 MNHEY and CDR2 SVGAGI come from the germline V gene. The CDR3 spans 16 residues. The CDR3 region has the DNA TGTGCCAGCAGTTACTCGGTGGGACAGATGAACACTGAAGCTTTCTTT. Translation gives CASSYSVGQMNTEAFF.

This clone was seen a single time. The DNA of the CDR3 is TGCGCCAGCAGCTTGGTCAACAGGGGTAGGTACGAGCAGTACTTC. This encodes CASSLVNRGRYEQYF. The J gene is TRBJ2-7, the V gene TRBV5-1; 7 bases line up with TRBD1. The CDR3 contains 15 residues. CDR1 is SGHRS, CDR2 YFSETQ, per germline. The V segment lost 0 bases and the J segment 4 bases; nucleotides outside the gene matches: 7.

This chain joins TRBV25-1 and TRBJ1-1; D is perhaps TRBD1 (5 bases). Germline loops: CDR1 MGHDK, CDR2 SYGVNS. The CDR3 is made up of 15 amino acids. The V end lost 5 bases, the J end lost 0 bases, and 13 bases lay between the germline ends. The CDR3 reads CASSTLGGLNTEAFF. For the CDR3, the DNA is TGTGCCAGCAGTACCCTCGGGGGTCTGAACACTGAAGCTTTCTTT.

V and J are TRBV19 and TRBJ1-5; TRBD1 matches at 8 bases. With V trimmed by 7 bases and J by 4 bases, 9 bases remained unmatched. CDR1 is LNHDA, CDR2 SQIVND, per germline (reference sequence). The CDR3 runs 15 residues. For the CDR3, the DNA is TGTGCCAGTACCGATTTCAGGGGGCCGAATCAGCCCCAGCATTTT. Translation: CASTDFRGPNQPQHF.

This chain uses TRBV5-1 with TRBJ2-3; possible D gene TRBD1, 5 bases. CDR1 is SGHRS and CDR2 is YFSETQ in the germline V gene. The CDR3 runs to 15 residues. V was pared by 0 bases and J by 6 bases, with 14 bases between. This CDR3 is CASSLGVVGADTQYF. Here the CDR3 DNA reads TGCGCCAGCAGCTTGGGCGTGGTTGGGGCGGATACGCAGTATTTT.

The sample holds one count of this clone. The chain employs TRBV9 and TRBJ2-7; 8 bases fit TRBD1. The length of the CDR3 is 14 residues. Looked up from germline, CDR1 is SGDLS and CDR2 is YYNGEE. V shed 4 bases, J shed 3 bases, and the junction held 6 bases outside the gene matches. In DNA, the CDR3 is TGTGCCAGCAGCTCCTCAGGGGGCGTCTACGAGCAGTACTTC. This gives the protein CASSSSGGVYEQYF.

This chain connects TRBV9 to TRBJ1-2; a possible D gene is TRBD1 (5 bases). Germline V gene data show CDR1 as SGDLS and CDR2 as YYNGEE. This CDR3 contains 12 residues. V was trimmed by 0 bases and J by 7 bases, leaving 7 bases between them. As DNA, the CDR3 is TGTGCCAGCAGCGTAGCTGACAGTGGCTACACCTTC. This codes for CASSVADSGYTF. Together with reference TRBV9 and TRBJ1-2, the CDR3 gives the full variable domain: DSGVTQTPKHLITATGQRVTLRCSPRSGDLSVYWYQQSLDQGLQFLIQYYNGEERAKGNILERFSAQQFPDLHSELNLSSLELGDSALYFCASSVADSGYTFGSGTRLTVV.

The CDR3 sequence is CAWSGTNGQGLVNYGYTF. The CDR3, as DNA: TGTGCCTGGAGTGGGACCAACGGACAGGGCTTGGTTAACTATGGCTACACCTTC. The V gene is TRBV30, the J gene TRBJ1-2, with 8 bases fitting TRBD1. The junction had 14 bases not matched to a gene; V was cut back by 1 base and J by 1 base. CDR1 GTSNPN and CDR2 SVGIG come from the germline V gene (reference sequence). This CDR3 region has 18 residues.

The chain combines TRBV6-6 with TRBJ1-6; TRBD1 might be the D (5 bases). The CDR3 runs to 16 residues. Per germline, CDR1 MNHNY and CDR2 SVGAGI (reference sequence). V lost 4 bases and J 7 bases, leaving 17 bases between the germline ends. This CDR3 reads CASSSSGQGGNSPLHF. Here the CDR3 DNA reads TGTGCCAGCAGTTCTTCCGGTCAGGGTGGCAATTCACCCCTCCACTTT.

The V gene is TRBV18, the J gene TRBJ1-6; D ambiguous. This CDR3 comprises 17 residues. V was shortened by 1 base and J by 5 bases, with 15 bases between the two germline ends. Per germline, CDR1 KGHSH and CDR2 LQKENI. CDR3 DNA: TGTGCCAGCTCACCACTGGAGGGCGCGCGGCATAATTCACCCCTCCACTTT. As protein: CASSPLEGARHNSPLHF.

The CDR3 DNA is TGCAGCGTTACGAGGACTAGCGGGGGGGTAGCCGGCACAGATACGCAGTATTTT. Translation gives CSVTRTSGGVAGTDTQYF. This rearrangement joins TRBV29-1 to TRBJ2-3, with TRBD2 matching over 15 bases. There are 18 residues in the CDR3. Trimming removed 5 bases from V and 1 base from J; junction bases left unmatched: 10. CDR1 SQVTM and CDR2 ANQGSEA come from the germline V gene.

The chain is built from TRBV7-9 and TRBJ1-1, with 9 nucleotides matching TRBD1. The CDR3 extends over 17 amino acids. Losses at the gene ends were 6 bases for V and 3 bases for J; bases not matched to a gene: 14. Germline V gives CDR1 SEHNR, CDR2 FQNEAQ (reference sequence). The CDR3 region has the DNA TGTGCCAGCAGTACCGGGACAGGGTCCTTAAGGGACACTGAAGCTTTCTTT. Residues: CASSTGTGSLRDTEAFF.

The chain uses TRBV19 and TRBJ1-3, with D possibly matching TRBD1 (6 bases). Germline CDR1 LNHDA, CDR2 SQIVND (reference sequence). The CDR3 spans 16 residues. Deletions cut 7 bases from V and 0 bases from J, with 16 bases between. CDR3 in amino acids: CASTTRGAVSGNTIYF. The CDR3 DNA reads TGTGCCAGTACAACGCGGGGGGCCGTCTCTGGAAACACCATATATTTT. Based on the CDR3 plus reference TRBV19 and TRBJ1-3, the full variable domain is DGGITQSPKYLFRKEGQNVTLSCEQNLNHDAMYWYRQDPGQGLRLIYYSQIVNDFQKGDIAEGYSVSREKKESFPLTVTSAQKNPTAFYLCASTTRGAVSGNTIYFGEGSWLTVV.

This rearrangement joins TRBV28 to TRBJ1-3; D gene unclear. Trimming cost V 3 bases and J 8 bases, with 17 bases left between them. The CDR3 spans 15 residues. Per the germline V gene, CDR1 is MDHEN and CDR2 is SYDVKM. The CDR3 loop is CASSFEAFRRDTIYF. In nucleotides, the CDR3 is TGTGCCAGCAGTTTTGAAGCTTTCCGTCGGGACACCATATATTTT.

The chain couples TRBV27 to TRBJ1-2; a possible D gene is TRBD1 (6 bases). V was shortened by 4 bases and J by 4 bases, with 22 bases between the two germline ends. This CDR3 is built from 17 residues. Germline V gene sequence: CDR1 MNHEY, CDR2 SMNVEV (reference sequence). CDR3: CASSSRGRSDRRYGYTF. CDR3 nucleotides: TGTGCCAGCAGTTCCAGGGGTAGGTCGGATCGCCGCTATGGCTACACCTTC.

The V call is TRBV29-1, the J call TRBJ2-2, with D possibly being TRBD1 (6 bases). Trimming pared 4 bases from V and 4 bases from J, leaving 7 bases between. The germline CDR1 and CDR2 sequences are SQVTM and ANQGSEA. The CDR3 spans 12 residues. This CDR3 reads CSVVDSTGELFF. The CDR3 nucleotides read TGCAGCGTTGTGGACAGCACCGGGGAGCTGTTTTTT.

The chain combines TRBV6-7 with TRBJ1-5; D ambiguous. Being an ORF, TRBV6-7 has a function that is uncertain. V lost 7 bases and J lost 1, with 23 bases in between. CDR3 length equals 18 residues. The CDR3 nucleotides read TGTGCCAGCACCGCGGACGGGGATGAAGATGGAAGCAATCAGCCCCAGCATTTT. Translating it yields CASTADGDEDGSNQPQHF.

The J gene is TRBJ2-1, the V gene TRBV2, with D possibly TRBD2 on 5 matching bases. The CDR3 is 14 amino acids. Germline values: CDR1 SNHLY, CDR2 FYNNEI. With 3 bases removed from V and 13 bases from J, the gap between germline ends came to 19 bases. The CDR3 region has the DNA TGTGCCAGCAGTGACACCCTCCAACTAGTGTCCCAGTTCTTC. Translating it yields CASSDTLQLVSQFF.

The chain carries TRBV27 and TRBJ2-7; TRBD2 might be the D (6 bases). Germline V lookup: CDR1 MNHEY, CDR2 SMNVEV (reference sequence). The CDR3 is 17 residues long. V lost 5 bases and J 1 base, leaving 21 bases between the germline ends. DNA of the CDR3: TGTGCCAGCAGTCTCCGTCCATTTTCTGCGGGGTCCTACGAGCAGTACTTC. Translating gives CASSLRPFSAGSYEQYF.

The rearrangement joins TRBV5-1 to TRBJ1-4; TRBD1 matches at 8 bases. V lost 0 bases and J lost 8; bases outside the gene matches: 18. This CDR3 region has 19 residues. The germline V gene encodes CDR1 SGHRS and CDR2 YFSETQ. Here the CDR3 DNA reads TGCGCCAGCAGCTTGGGAGGACAGGGTGCGAAAGGTTTGAGCGAAAAACTGTTTTTT. Translating it yields CASSLGGQGAKGLSEKLFF. The whole variable domain, filled in from reference TRBV5-1 and TRBJ1-4, reads KAGVTQTPRYLIKTRGQQVTLSCSPISGHRSVSWYQQTPGQGLQFLFEYFSETQRNKGNFPGRFSGRQFSNSRSEMNVSTLELGDSALYLCASSLGGQGAKGLSEKLFFGSGTQLSVL.